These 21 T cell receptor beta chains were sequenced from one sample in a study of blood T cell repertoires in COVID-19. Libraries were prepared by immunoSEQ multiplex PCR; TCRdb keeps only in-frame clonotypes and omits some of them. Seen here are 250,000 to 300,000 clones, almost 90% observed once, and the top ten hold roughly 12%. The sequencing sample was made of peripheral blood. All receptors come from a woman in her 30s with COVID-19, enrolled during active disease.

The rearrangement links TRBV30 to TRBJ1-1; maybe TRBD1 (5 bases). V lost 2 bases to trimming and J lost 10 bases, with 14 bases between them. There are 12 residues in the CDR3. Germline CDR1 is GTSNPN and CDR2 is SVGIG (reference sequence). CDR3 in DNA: TGTGCCTGGAGTCAGATTGGGGGGGGAGCTTTCTTT. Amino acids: CAWSQIGGGAFF.

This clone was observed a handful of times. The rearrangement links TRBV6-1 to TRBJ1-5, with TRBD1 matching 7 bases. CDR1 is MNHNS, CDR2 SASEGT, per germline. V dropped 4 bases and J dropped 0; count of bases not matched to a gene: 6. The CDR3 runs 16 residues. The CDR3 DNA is TGTGCCAGCAGTGGGACAGGACCCTTTAGCAATCAGCCCCAGCATTTT. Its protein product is CASSGTGPFSNQPQHF.

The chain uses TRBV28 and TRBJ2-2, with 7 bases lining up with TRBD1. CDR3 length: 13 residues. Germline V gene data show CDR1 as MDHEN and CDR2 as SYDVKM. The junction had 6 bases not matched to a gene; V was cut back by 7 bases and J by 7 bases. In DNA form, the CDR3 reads TGTGCCAGCAAACAGGGGAGTAACGGGGAGCTGTTTTTT. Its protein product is CASKQGSNGELFF.

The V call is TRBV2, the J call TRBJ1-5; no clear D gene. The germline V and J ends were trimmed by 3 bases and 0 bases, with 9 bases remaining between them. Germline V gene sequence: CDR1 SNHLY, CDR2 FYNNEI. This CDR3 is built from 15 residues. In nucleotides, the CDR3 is TGTGCCAGCAGTGACCCAAACTATAGCAATCAGCCCCAGCATTTT. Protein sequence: CASSDPNYSNQPQHF.

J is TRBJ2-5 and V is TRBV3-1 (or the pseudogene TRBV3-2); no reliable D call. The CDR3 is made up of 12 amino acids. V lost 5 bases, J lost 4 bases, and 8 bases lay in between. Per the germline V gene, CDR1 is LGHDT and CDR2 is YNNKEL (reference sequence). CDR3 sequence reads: CASSTNPETQYF. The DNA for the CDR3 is TGTGCCAGCAGCACTAACCCAGAGACCCAGTACTTC.

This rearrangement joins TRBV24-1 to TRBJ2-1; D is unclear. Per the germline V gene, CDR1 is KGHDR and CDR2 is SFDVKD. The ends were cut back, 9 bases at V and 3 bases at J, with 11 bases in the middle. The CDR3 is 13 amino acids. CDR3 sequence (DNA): TGTGCCACCGCGGCGGTAAACTACAATGAGCAGTTCTTC. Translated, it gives CATAAVNYNEQFF.

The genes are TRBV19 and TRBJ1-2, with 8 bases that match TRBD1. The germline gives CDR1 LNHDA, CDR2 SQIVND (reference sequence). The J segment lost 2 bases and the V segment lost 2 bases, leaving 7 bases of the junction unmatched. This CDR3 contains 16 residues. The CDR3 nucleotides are TGTGCCAGTAGTATACGGACAGGGCCTGTCAACTATGGCTACACCTTC. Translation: CASSIRTGPVNYGYTF.

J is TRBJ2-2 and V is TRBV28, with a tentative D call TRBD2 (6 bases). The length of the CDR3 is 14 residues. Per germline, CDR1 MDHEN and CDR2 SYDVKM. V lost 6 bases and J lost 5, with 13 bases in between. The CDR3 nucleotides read TGTGCCAGCAGCCACGGAGGGGCTACCGGGGAGCTGTTTTTT. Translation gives CASSHGGATGELFF.

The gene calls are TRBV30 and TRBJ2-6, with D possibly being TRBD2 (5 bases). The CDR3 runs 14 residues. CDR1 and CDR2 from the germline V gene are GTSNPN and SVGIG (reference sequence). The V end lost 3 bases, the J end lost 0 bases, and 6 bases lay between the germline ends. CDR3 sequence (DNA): TGTGCCTGGAGGAGGGACTCTGGGGCCAACGTCCTGACTTTC. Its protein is CAWRRDSGANVLTF.

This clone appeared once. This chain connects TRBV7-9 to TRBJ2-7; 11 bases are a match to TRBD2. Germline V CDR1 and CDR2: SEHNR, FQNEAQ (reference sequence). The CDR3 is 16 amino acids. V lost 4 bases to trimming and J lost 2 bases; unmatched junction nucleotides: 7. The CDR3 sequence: CASSSGTSGIPYEQYF. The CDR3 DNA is TGTGCCAGCAGCTCCGGGACTAGCGGAATTCCCTACGAGCAGTACTTC. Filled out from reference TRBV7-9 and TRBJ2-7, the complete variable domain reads DTGVSQNPRHKITKRGQNVTFRCDPISEHNRLYWYRQTLGQGPEFLTYFQNEAQLEKSRLLSDRFSAERPKGSFSTLEIQRTEQGDSAMYLCASSSGTSGIPYEQYFGPGTRLTVT.

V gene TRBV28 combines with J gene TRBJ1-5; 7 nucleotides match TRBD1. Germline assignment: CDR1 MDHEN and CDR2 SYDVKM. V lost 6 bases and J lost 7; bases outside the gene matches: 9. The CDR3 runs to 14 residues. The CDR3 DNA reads TGTGCCAGCAGACAAGACAGGGCACAGCAGCCCCAGCATTTT. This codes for CASRQDRAQQPQHF.

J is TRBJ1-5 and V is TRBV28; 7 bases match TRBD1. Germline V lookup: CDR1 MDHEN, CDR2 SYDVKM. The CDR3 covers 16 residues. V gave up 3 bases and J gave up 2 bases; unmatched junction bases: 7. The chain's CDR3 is CASSLRGGWGNQPQHF. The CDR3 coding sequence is TGTGCCAGCAGTTTGCGAGGGGGCTGGGGCAATCAGCCCCAGCATTTT.

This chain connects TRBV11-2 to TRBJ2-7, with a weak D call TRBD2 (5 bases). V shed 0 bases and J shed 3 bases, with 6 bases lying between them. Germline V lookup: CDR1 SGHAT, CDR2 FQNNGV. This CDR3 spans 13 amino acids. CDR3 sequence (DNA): TGTGCCAGCAGCTTAGAGGCGGGCTACGAGCAGTACTTC. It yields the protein CASSLEAGYEQYF.

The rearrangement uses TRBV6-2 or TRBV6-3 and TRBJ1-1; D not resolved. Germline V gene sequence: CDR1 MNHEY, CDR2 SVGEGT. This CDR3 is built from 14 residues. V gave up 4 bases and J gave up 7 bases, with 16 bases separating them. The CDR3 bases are TGTGCCAGCAGTTTCTTACACGGGTTTGATGAAGCTTTCTTT. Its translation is CASSFLHGFDEAFF.

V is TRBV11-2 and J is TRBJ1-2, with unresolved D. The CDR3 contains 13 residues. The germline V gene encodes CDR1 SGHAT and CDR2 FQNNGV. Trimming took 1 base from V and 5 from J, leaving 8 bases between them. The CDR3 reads CASSLGAFYGYTF. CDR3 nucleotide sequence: TGTGCCAGCAGCTTAGGGGCGTTTTATGGCTACACCTTC.

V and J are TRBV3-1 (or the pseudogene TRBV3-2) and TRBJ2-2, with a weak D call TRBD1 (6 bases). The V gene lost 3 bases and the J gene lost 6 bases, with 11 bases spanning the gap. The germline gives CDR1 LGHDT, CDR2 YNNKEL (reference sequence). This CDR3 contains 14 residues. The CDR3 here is CASSQSPGAGELFF. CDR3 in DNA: TGTGCCAGCAGCCAGAGCCCAGGGGCCGGGGAGCTGTTTTTT.

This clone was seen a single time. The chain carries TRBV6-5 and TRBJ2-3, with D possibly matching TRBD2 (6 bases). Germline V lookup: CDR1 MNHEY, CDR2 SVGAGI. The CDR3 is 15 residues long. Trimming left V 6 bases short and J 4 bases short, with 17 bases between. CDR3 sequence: CASRGRGVGPDTQYF. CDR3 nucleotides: TGTGCCAGCAGGGGGCGGGGAGTGGGCCCAGATACGCAGTATTTT.

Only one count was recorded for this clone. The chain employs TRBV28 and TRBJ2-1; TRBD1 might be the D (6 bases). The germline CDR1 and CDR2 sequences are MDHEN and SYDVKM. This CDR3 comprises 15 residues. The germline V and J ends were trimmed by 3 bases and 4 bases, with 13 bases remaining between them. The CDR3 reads CASSLNGQRYNEQFF. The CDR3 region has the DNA TGTGCCAGCAGTTTGAATGGACAGCGTTACAATGAGCAGTTCTTC.

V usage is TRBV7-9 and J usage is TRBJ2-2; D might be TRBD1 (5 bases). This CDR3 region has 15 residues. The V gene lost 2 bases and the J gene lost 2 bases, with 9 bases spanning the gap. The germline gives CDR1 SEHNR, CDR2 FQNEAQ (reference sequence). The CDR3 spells CASSLSGYNTGELFF. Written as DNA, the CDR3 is TGTGCCAGCAGCTTATCAGGGTACAACACCGGGGAGCTGTTTTTT.

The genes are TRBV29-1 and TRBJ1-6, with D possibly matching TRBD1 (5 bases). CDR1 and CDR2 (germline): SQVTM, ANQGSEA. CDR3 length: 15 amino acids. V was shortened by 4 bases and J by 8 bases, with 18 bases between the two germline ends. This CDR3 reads CSVGGGVLGDSPLHF. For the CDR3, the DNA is TGCAGCGTTGGGGGAGGGGTGCTCGGCGATTCACCCCTCCACTTT.

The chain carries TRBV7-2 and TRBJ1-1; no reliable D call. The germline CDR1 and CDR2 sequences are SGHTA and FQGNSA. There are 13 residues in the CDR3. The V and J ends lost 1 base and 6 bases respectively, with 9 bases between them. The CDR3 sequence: CASSLDGLAEAFF. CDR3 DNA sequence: TGTGCCAGCAGCTTAGACGGGTTGGCTGAAGCTTTCTTT.